Below are 28 T cell receptor beta chains sequenced from a single sample in a study of early T cells in non-severe SARS-CoV-2 infection. TCRdb ran MiXCR on the 5' RACE reads and lists one entry per CDR3 protein. The table includes fewer than 85,000 distinct CDR3 sequences, about 13% detected once. Sample: whole blood. These receptors were obtained from an adult who was a healthcare worker with PCR-confirmed SARS-CoV-2 infection or an uninfected control (not recorded which).

The chain recombines TRBV6-1 with TRBJ2-7; 8 bases are a match to TRBD2. Germline values: CDR1 MNHNS, CDR2 SASEGT. The CDR3 runs 16 residues. J gave up 4 bases and V 1 base, and 9 bases lay outside the gene matches. CDR3: CASSEGIAGRWYEQYF. DNA of the CDR3: TGTGCCAGCAGTGAAGGGATAGCGGGAAGGTGGTACGAGCAGTACTTC.

This clonotype has a handful of counts. In DNA, the CDR3 is TGTGCCAGCAGCAAGGGACAGGGGAGTAATGAGCAGTTCTTC. This gives the protein CASSKGQGSNEQFF. The chain combines TRBV11-3 with TRBJ2-1, with 10 bases that match TRBD1. In germline, CDR1 is SGHNT, CDR2 YENEEA. The CDR3 sequence is 14 residues long. J was trimmed by 7 bases and V by 5 bases; bases with no gene match: 5.

This chain links TRBV29-1 with TRBJ2-1; maybe TRBD1 (5 bases). V was cut by 1 base and J by 11 bases, with 6 bases left in between. Germline loops: CDR1 SQVTM, CDR2 ANQGSEA. The CDR3 spans 10 residues. The DNA for the CDR3 is TGCAGCGTTGAAGCAGGGAAGCAGTTCTTC. It translates to CSVEAGKQFF.

This clonotype was seen a handful of times. CDR3 sequence (DNA): TGTGCCACCAGTGACACTAGCGGGAGGAACTACAATGAGCAGTTCTTC. Its translation: CATSDTSGRNYNEQFF. The chain uses TRBV24-1 and TRBJ2-1; 12 nucleotides match TRBD2. The CDR3 is made up of 16 amino acids. In germline, CDR1 is KGHDR, CDR2 SFDVKD. The J segment lost 3 bases and the V segment lost 4 bases, leaving 3 bases of the junction unmatched.

At least ten counts were recorded for this clonotype. The chain couples TRBV5-1 to TRBJ2-1; 10 bases map to TRBD2. This CDR3 has 17 amino acids. Trimming at V came to 4 bases and at J to 1 base, leaving 8 bases not matched to a gene. Germline V CDR1 and CDR2: SGHRS, YFSETQ. CDR3 coding DNA: TGCGCCAGCAGCGGGGCTAGCGGGGGAATGTCCTACAATGAGCAGTTCTTC. The encoded protein is CASSGASGGMSYNEQFF.

This clonotype was detected many times. V and J are TRBV18 and TRBJ1-1; possibly TRBD1 for D (6 bases). The V and J ends lost 0 bases and 4 bases respectively, with 15 bases between them. There are 16 residues in the CDR3. Germline V gene lookup returns CDR1 KGHSH and CDR2 LQKENI. The CDR3 is CASSPPPGGRGTEAFF. As DNA, the CDR3 is TGTGCCAGCTCACCACCTCCCGGGGGCAGGGGCACTGAAGCTTTCTTT. The full variable domain, in which reference TRBV18 and TRBJ1-1 provide the parts outside the CDR3, is NAGVMQNPRHLVRRRGQEARLRCSPMKGHSHVYWYRQLPEEGLKFMVYLQKENIIDESGMPKERFSAEFPKEGPSILRIQQVVRGDSAAYFCASSPPPGGRGTEAFFGQGTRLTVV.

This clonotype was observed many times. The rearrangement uses TRBV12-3 or TRBV12-4 and TRBJ1-5; D is uncertain. The CDR3 has 13 amino acids. V lost 3 bases and J 0 bases, leaving 3 bases between the germline ends. Here the CDR3 reads CASSFGSNQPQHF. The DNA for the CDR3 is TGTGCCAGCAGTTTTGGTAGCAATCAGCCCCAGCATTTT.

This clonotype occurred a few times. This rearrangement joins TRBV9 to TRBJ2-1; 12 bases map to TRBD2. The V gene end was trimmed by 4 bases and the J gene end by 3 bases; junction bases not matched to a gene: 8. The germline V gene has CDR1 SGDLS and CDR2 YYNGEE. The CDR3 extends over 17 amino acids. CDR3 coding DNA: TGTGCCAGCAGCCCCCGGACTAGCGGGAAAAACTACAATGAGCAGTTCTTC. Translating it yields CASSPRTSGKNYNEQFF.

Only a few counts were recorded for this clonotype. The chain carries TRBV12-5 and TRBJ2-7, with D unresolved. Deletions cut 3 bases from V and 2 bases from J, with 11 bases between. Germline values: CDR1 LGHNT, CDR2 FRNRAP. The CDR3 has 14 residues. DNA of the CDR3: TGTGCTAGTGGTTTTCCCCGATTTGCCTACGAGCAGTACTTC. It is translated as CASGFPRFAYEQYF.

This clonotype appeared a few times. This chain connects TRBV6-5 to TRBJ2-7; possibly TRBD2 for D (6 bases). This CDR3 is built from 13 residues. The ends were cut back, 6 bases at V and 2 bases at J, with 11 bases in the middle. Germline V gene data show CDR1 as MNHEY and CDR2 as SVGAGI. Written as DNA, the CDR3 is TGTGCCAGCAGCCCCGGGGGAACCTACGAGCAGTACTTC. It specifies CASSPGGTYEQYF.

In its sample, this clonotype was seen many times. An end of the junction does not agree with germline; a read error may underlie this. This sequence joins TRBV10-3 and TRBJ2-3, with D possibly TRBD2 on 5 matching bases. The CDR3 length is 14 residues. CDR1 and CDR2 from the germline V gene are ENHRY and SYGVKD. This CDR3 is CAVRVGGGTDTQYF. In nucleotides, the CDR3 is TGTGCCGTCAGAGTTGGAGGAGGCACAGATACGCAGTATTTT.

The chain combines TRBV29-1 with TRBJ1-2; the D gene is possibly TRBD1 (6 bases). CDR3 length: 12 residues. The germline V and J ends were trimmed by 6 bases and 8 bases, with 16 bases remaining between them. The V gene's germline CDR1 is SQVTM and CDR2 ANQGSEA. This CDR3 reads CSVATGFGGYTF. CDR3 DNA: TGCAGCGTGGCTACAGGGTTCGGCGGCTACACCTTC.

This clonotype was recorded many times. The chain links TRBV10-2 to TRBJ1-6, with 10 nucleotides matching TRBD1. Trimming removed 6 bases from V and 9 bases from J; junction bases left unmatched: 5. This CDR3 comprises 14 residues. Germline CDR1 WSHSY, CDR2 SAAADI. The CDR3 DNA follows: TGCGCCAGCAGGAGGGACAGGGGAACTTCACCCCTCCACTTT. Translating it yields CASRRDRGTSPLHF.

CDR3 protein: CASSRGSTGELFF. Written as DNA, the CDR3 is TGTGCCAGCAGCCGCGGCAGCACCGGGGAGCTGTTTTTT. The genes are TRBV7-3 and TRBJ2-2, with unresolved D. CDR1 and CDR2 from the germline V gene are SGHTA and FQGTGA. There are 13 residues in the CDR3. V was pared by 5 bases and J by 4 bases, with 8 bases between.

This clonotype was seen a few times. This sequence joins TRBV14 and TRBJ2-1; D unresolved. CDR3 length: 12 amino acids. V lost 4 bases to trimming and J lost 6 bases, with 7 bases between them. Germline CDR1 reads SGHDN; CDR2 reads FVKESK. CDR3 coding DNA: TGTGCCAGCAGCCCCCGAGTCAATGAGCAGTTCTTC. It encodes CASSPRVNEQFF.

This clonotype was recorded a few times. The genes are TRBV5-1 and TRBJ2-3; possibly TRBD2 for D (6 bases). Germline values: CDR1 SGHRS, CDR2 YFSETQ. V shed 6 bases and J shed 1 base, with 15 bases lying between them. The CDR3 is made up of 15 amino acids. CDR3 residues: CASTSGTFGTDTQYF. The CDR3 coding sequence is TGCGCCAGCACCTCCGGGACTTTCGGCACAGATACGCAGTATTTT.

This clonotype has ten or more counts. The chain carries TRBV11-3 and TRBJ2-2, with D possibly being TRBD2 (5 bases). The CDR3 extends over 15 amino acids. The V and J ends lost 2 bases and 4 bases respectively, with 11 bases between them. CDR1 is SGHNT, CDR2 YENEEA, per germline. CDR3 residues: CASSLTGMSTGELFF. CDR3 nucleotides: TGTGCCAGCAGCTTAACGGGGATGAGCACCGGGGAGCTGTTTTTT.

This clonotype was counted at least ten times. The V gene is TRBV9, the J gene TRBJ2-3, with 14 bases aligning to TRBD2. Germline assignment: CDR1 SGDLS and CDR2 YYNGEE. This CDR3 is built from 17 residues. The trim removed 4 bases at V and 3 bases at J, leaving 7 bases unmatched. The CDR3 bases are TGTGCCAGCAGCCTACGGACTAGCGGGAGGAGAACAGATACGCAGTATTTT. It translates to CASSLRTSGRRTDTQYF.

This rearrangement joins TRBV18 to TRBJ1-3, with a tentative D call TRBD1 (6 bases). V was clipped by 4 bases and J by 4 bases, with 14 bases between them. Per germline, CDR1 KGHSH and CDR2 LQKENI. This CDR3 contains 15 residues. In nucleotides, the CDR3 is TGTGCCAGCTCACTCGGGGGCGCGGAAGGAAACACCATATATTTT. Protein sequence: CASSLGGAEGNTIYF. Based on the CDR3 plus reference TRBV18 and TRBJ1-3, the full variable domain is NAGVMQNPRHLVRRRGQEARLRCSPMKGHSHVYWYRQLPEEGLKFMVYLQKENIIDESGMPKERFSAEFPKEGPSILRIQQVVRGDSAAYFCASSLGGAEGNTIYFGEGSWLTVV.

The chain employs TRBV6-2 or TRBV6-3 and TRBJ2-7; D is possibly TRBD1 (6 bases). Germline V gene data show CDR1 as MNHEY and CDR2 as SVGEGT. The CDR3 spans 16 residues. The ends were cut back, 5 bases at V and 5 bases at J, with 22 bases in the middle. The CDR3 nucleotides are TGTGCCAGCAGTCCGCGGACAGATCCTCGGGCCCACGAGCAGTACTTC. Residues: CASSPRTDPRAHEQYF.

This clonotype has only a few counts. The chain has TRBV5-1 and TRBJ2-1, with no clear D. Looked up from germline, CDR1 is SGHRS and CDR2 is YFSETQ. The CDR3 contains 15 residues. Trimming removed 7 bases at V and 0 bases at J, with 14 bases between. CDR3 in DNA: TGCGCCAGCGGCCTCCCGGGTTTCTCCTACAATGAGCAGTTCTTC. Protein: CASGLPGFSYNEQFF.

The rearrangement uses TRBV12-5 and TRBJ1-1, with 9 bases that match TRBD1. The CDR3 loop spans 13 amino acids. CDR1 and CDR2 from the germline V gene are LGHNT and FRNRAP. The junction had 3 bases not matched to a gene; V was cut back by 6 bases and J by 4 bases. CDR3 DNA sequence: TGTGCTAGTGGGGACAGGGGTTTCACTGAAGCTTTCTTT. It is translated as CASGDRGFTEAFF.

The chain couples TRBV19 to TRBJ1-2; 8 nucleotides match TRBD1. This CDR3 contains 14 residues. V shed 7 bases and J 4 bases; nucleotides not matched to a gene: 8. The germline V gene encodes CDR1 LNHDA and CDR2 SQIVND (reference sequence). The CDR3 loop reads CASTTPQGAYGYTF. DNA for the CDR3: TGTGCCAGTACCACGCCTCAGGGGGCCTATGGCTACACCTTC. Full variable domain (outside the CDR3, taken from reference TRBV19 and TRBJ1-2): DGGITQSPKYLFRKEGQNVTLSCEQNLNHDAMYWYRQDPGQGLRLIYYSQIVNDFQKGDIAEGYSVSREKKESFPLTVTSAQKNPTAFYLCASTTPQGAYGYTFGSGTRLTVV.

Points on this clonotype: The junction departs from the called germline gene at one end, perhaps through a read error. The chain couples TRBV28 to TRBJ1-2; 7 nucleotides line up with TRBD1. The length of the CDR3 is 15 residues. CDR1 is MDHEN, CDR2 SYDVKM, per germline. CDR3: CASSAGTERWEGFTF. The CDR3 coding sequence is TGTGCCAGCAGTGCAGGGACAGAGCGCTGGGAGGGCTTCACCTTC.

On this clonotype: An end of the junction differs from the germline gene, which may be a read error. V gene TRBV6-1 combines with J gene TRBJ2-3; D unresolved. The germline V gene has CDR1 MNHNS and CDR2 SASEGT. The CDR3 sequence is 12 residues long. The CDR3 is CASSEEYRNGIF. In DNA, the CDR3 is TGTGCCAGCAGTGAAGAATACCGGAATGGGATTTTT.

The chain recombines TRBV5-1 with TRBJ1-2; the D gene is possibly TRBD1 (5 bases). The CDR3 consists of 17 residues. CDR1 SGHRS and CDR2 YFSETQ come from the germline V gene. V was trimmed by 4 bases and J by 3 bases, leaving 22 bases between them. CDR3 coding DNA: TGCGCCAGCAGCCTAGATGCCCAGGGACGGAACCACTATGGCTACACCTTC. Its translation is CASSLDAQGRNHYGYTF. Supplemented by reference TRBV5-1 and TRBJ1-2, the full variable domain reads KAGVTQTPRYLIKTRGQQVTLSCSPISGHRSVSWYQQTPGQGLQFLFEYFSETQRNKGNFPGRFSGRQFSNSRSEMNVSTLELGDSALYLCASSLDAQGRNHYGYTFGSGTRLTVV.

The chain couples TRBV3-1 to TRBJ2-7; D is ambiguous. Trimming pared 7 bases from V and 5 bases from J, leaving 12 bases between. The germline CDR1 and CDR2 sequences are LGHDT and YNNKEL (reference sequence). The CDR3 has 12 residues. The CDR3, as DNA: TGTGCCAGCACCTCGAAAGGCCACGAGCAGTACTTC. Amino acid sequence: CASTSKGHEQYF.

The chain couples TRBV5-6 to TRBJ1-5, with D unclear. The CDR3 is 15 amino acids. The germline gives CDR1 SGHDT, CDR2 YYEEEE. Trimming removed 0 bases from V and 4 bases from J, with 11 bases in between. The DNA of the CDR3 is TGTGCCAGCAGCTTGGCGTCCGTGGGGAATCAGCCCCAGCATTTT. Translating it yields CASSLASVGNQPQHF.